These 11 T cell receptor beta chains originate from one sample sequenced in a study of technical replicates of blood from a handful of donors. Profiling relied on immunoSEQ multiplex PCR, and the TCRdb table lists in-frame clones only, not all of them. The sample has around 70,000 clones, about 94% seen once. The specimen sequenced was T cells isolated from PBMCs. The receptors derive from a human donor in good health.

The V call is TRBV4-1, the J call TRBJ2-5; D remains ambiguous. CDR1 and CDR2 (germline): MGHRA, YSYEKL. CDR3 length: 15 residues. Deletions cut 7 bases from V and 4 bases from J, with 19 bases between. CDR3 loop: CASTPGSVKGETQYF. The CDR3, as DNA: TGCGCCAGCACCCCAGGCAGTGTCAAAGGAGAGACCCAGTACTTC.

The chain couples TRBV11-2 to TRBJ1-1; no firm D call. This CDR3 spans 12 amino acids. CDR1 SGHAT and CDR2 FQNNGV come from the germline V gene. The germline V and J ends were trimmed by 3 bases and 2 bases, with 4 bases remaining between them. This CDR3 is CASSFHNTEAFF. CDR3 bases: TGTGCCAGCAGCTTTCATAACACTGAAGCTTTCTTT.

This clone has a single count. The rearrangement links TRBV7-8 to TRBJ2-1; 13 nucleotides agree with TRBD2. This CDR3 has 16 amino acids. CDR1 and CDR2 from the germline V gene are SGHVS and FQNEAQ. The ends lost 4 bases at V and 4 bases at J; junction bases unmatched: 4. The CDR3 protein is CASSWRTSGSYNEQFF. CDR3 bases: TGTGCCAGCAGCTGGAGGACTAGCGGGAGTTACAATGAGCAGTTCTTC.

This chain joins TRBV19 and TRBJ2-5, with D possibly TRBD1 on 5 matching bases. Trimming left V 3 bases short and J 5 bases short, with 13 bases between. The CDR3 has 14 residues. Germline assignment: CDR1 LNHDA and CDR2 SQIVND (reference sequence). In nucleotides, the CDR3 is TGTGCCAGTAGTATCCCAGGGCTACGGGAGACCCAGTACTTC. Residues: CASSIPGLRETQYF.

This chain joins TRBV28 and TRBJ1-3; tentative D call: TRBD1 (5 bases). CDR1 MDHEN and CDR2 SYDVKM come from the germline V gene. V lost 4 bases and J lost 0, with 22 bases in between. The CDR3 is 19 residues long. Here the CDR3 DNA reads TGTGCCAGCAGTTACCAACTCGGGACTACAAGTTTCTCTGGAAACACCATATATTTT. Amino acid sequence: CASSYQLGTTSFSGNTIYF.

The chain is built from TRBV6-6 and TRBJ1-1; D is possibly TRBD1 (6 bases). In germline, CDR1 is MNHNY, CDR2 SVGAGI (reference sequence). The CDR3 is 13 residues long. Trimming cost V 7 bases and J 4 bases, with 13 bases left between them. The CDR3 loop reads CASIKRGGTEAFF. DNA for the CDR3: TGTGCCAGCATAAAAAGGGGGGGCACTGAAGCTTTCTTT.

Here the CDR3 DNA reads TGCGCCAGCAGCCAAGGAGTTGGTAGTACTCAGCCCCAGCATTTT. This sequence encodes CASSQGVGSTQPQHF. This sequence joins TRBV4-3 and TRBJ1-5; D is unclear. Germline V gene lookup returns CDR1 LGHNA and CDR2 YSLEER. The V gene lost 1 base and the J gene lost 6 bases, with 13 bases spanning the gap. This CDR3 has 15 amino acids.

This chain joins TRBV14 and TRBJ2-7; 12 bases align to TRBD1. The CDR3 totals 16 residues. V dropped 5 bases and J dropped 4; count of bases not matched to a gene: 9. Germline loops: CDR1 SGHDN, CDR2 FVKESK. CDR3 amino acids: CASSLHPGQGAYEQYF. The DNA for the CDR3 is TGTGCCAGCAGCTTGCATCCGGGACAGGGGGCTTACGAGCAGTACTTC.

The chain couples TRBV11-3 to TRBJ2-7; D is perhaps TRBD2 (5 bases). The germline V gene has CDR1 SGHNT and CDR2 YENEEA. This CDR3 comprises 12 residues. Trimming cost V 6 bases and J 12 bases, with 18 bases left between them. DNA of the CDR3: TGTGCCAGCAGTTCTCTAGCAGGAGATGTGTACTTC. This sequence encodes CASSSLAGDVYF.

This chain connects TRBV18 to TRBJ1-5; 9 nucleotides match TRBD1. The germline CDR1 and CDR2 sequences are KGHSH and LQKENI. The V segment lost 8 bases and the J segment 6 bases; nucleotides outside the gene matches: 23. CDR3 length equals 19 residues. CDR3 region: CASPPRTGTGPILGQPQHF. The CDR3 nucleotides read TGTGCCAGCCCGCCCCGGACCGGGACAGGGCCTATACTCGGTCAGCCCCAGCATTTT. The whole variable domain, filled in from reference TRBV18 and TRBJ1-5, reads NAGVMQNPRHLVRRRGQEARLRCSPMKGHSHVYWYRQLPEEGLKFMVYLQKENIIDESGMPKERFSAEFPKEGPSILRIQQVVRGDSAAYFCASPPRTGTGPILGQPQHFGDGTRLSIL.

The chain joins TRBV6-5 to TRBJ2-7; 7 nucleotides line up with TRBD1. V gave up 6 bases and J gave up 4 bases; unmatched junction bases: 9. Per the germline V gene, CDR1 is MNHEY and CDR2 is SVGAGI. The CDR3 is 14 residues long. The CDR3 spells CASRHDRVSYEQYF. The CDR3, as DNA: TGTGCCAGCAGACACGACAGGGTATCGTACGAGCAGTACTTC.